The clone carrying this TCR beta chain was found many times. Per the study methods: Amplifying reference gene primers gave estimates of nucleated cell counts. Profiled with immunoSEQ multiplex PCR; TCRdb holds only in-frame clones, not every one. That table gives V, J and clone size, and the DNA gave D and trimming. The sample carries roughly 200,000 clones, 65% to 85% recorded once. The data are from a study of blood T cell repertoires in COVID-19. Looking at the study overall: Sites across the United States, Italy and Spain contributed samples from acute and convalescent COVID-19.

The Seattle patients, enrolled during active infection, were followed longitudinally. This CDR3 comprises 17 residues. Trimming removed 5 bases from V and 0 bases from J; junction bases left unmatched: 8. Germline CDR1 and CDR2: SGHRS and YFSETQ. This sequence was found in a woman between 35 and 50 years old with COVID-19, enrolled during active disease. The sample consisted of peripheral blood. J is TRBJ1-6 and V is TRBV5-1; 7 bases align to TRBD1. CDR3 sequence (DNA): TGCGCCAGCAGACAGCAGGGGGGTGGCTCCTATAATTCACCCCTCCACTTT. Translating gives CASRQQGGGSYNSPLHF.